Each of the 3 T cell receptor beta chains below was sequenced from the same sample in a study of cytomegalovirus exposure and HLA in healthy donors (dated by TCRdb to about 2017). Preparation of the library involved the immunoSEQ multiplex PCR assay. For the multiplex PCR, a mixture combining 60 forward primers for TCR Vbeta segments and 13 reverse primers for TCR Jbeta segments was used. TCRdb took this table from immuneACCESS and kept in-frame rearrangements with V and J called. Such tables lack part of the clones; where checked against another copy, unresolved V genes explain under half of the gap, and the rest is unexplained. This sample comprises 200,000 or so clones, roughly 77% of them detected only once. The ten largest account for around 0.42% of the sample. The sample comprised PBMCs. The source of these receptors is a male donor in good health and CMV-seropositive.

The rearrangement uses TRBV14 and TRBJ1-1; D call uncertain. This CDR3 contains 15 residues. The V and J ends lost 1 base and 1 base respectively, with 10 bases between them. CDR1 is SGHDN, CDR2 FVKESK, per germline. The CDR3 DNA is TGTGCCAGCAGCCAAGGACTTCCCAAGAACACTGAAGCTTTCTTT. It specifies CASSQGLPKNTEAFF.

The chain is built from TRBV6-1 and TRBJ1-4, with 11 bases matching TRBD1. J gave up 7 bases and V 3 bases, and 4 bases lay outside the gene matches. The CDR3 is 15 amino acids. Germline CDR1 and CDR2: MNHNS and SASEGT. The DNA for the CDR3 is TGTGCCAGCAGTGATAGGGGACAGGGGGGTGAAAAACTGTTTTTT. It yields the protein CASSDRGQGGEKLFF.

A few counts support this clone. The CDR3 here is CAVGGGTDTQYF. CDR3 nucleotide sequence: TGTGCCGTCGGAGGGGGCACAGATACGCAGTATTTT. The gene calls are TRBV27 and TRBJ2-3, with D maybe TRBD2 (6 bases). Per the germline V gene, CDR1 is MNHEY and CDR2 is SMNVEV (reference sequence). The CDR3 contains 12 residues. V lost 11 bases and J 1 base, leaving 10 bases between the germline ends.